This T cell receptor (beta chain) was found in a study of blood T cells in healthy people across ages. Germline V gene sequence: CDR1 LNHNV, CDR2 YYDKDF (reference sequence). Trimming removed 0 bases from V and 10 bases from J; junction bases left unmatched: 5. This CDR3 comprises 14 residues. With a J-beta primer mix and a sample-barcoded 5' primer, a second PCR ran roughly 7 to 11 cycles. TCRdb independently ran MiXCR on the 5' RACE reads; one entry per CDR3 protein. The sample lists about 720,000 distinct CDR3 sequences; 22% were seen once. The rearrangement links TRBV15 to TRBJ2-1; TRBD1 agrees at 8 bases. This TCR was recovered from a man between 65 and 85 years old in good health. The source material was blood. CDR3 protein: CATSREMTGVEQFF. The CDR3 region has the DNA TGTGCCACCAGCAGAGAAATGACAGGGGTAGAGCAGTTCTTC.